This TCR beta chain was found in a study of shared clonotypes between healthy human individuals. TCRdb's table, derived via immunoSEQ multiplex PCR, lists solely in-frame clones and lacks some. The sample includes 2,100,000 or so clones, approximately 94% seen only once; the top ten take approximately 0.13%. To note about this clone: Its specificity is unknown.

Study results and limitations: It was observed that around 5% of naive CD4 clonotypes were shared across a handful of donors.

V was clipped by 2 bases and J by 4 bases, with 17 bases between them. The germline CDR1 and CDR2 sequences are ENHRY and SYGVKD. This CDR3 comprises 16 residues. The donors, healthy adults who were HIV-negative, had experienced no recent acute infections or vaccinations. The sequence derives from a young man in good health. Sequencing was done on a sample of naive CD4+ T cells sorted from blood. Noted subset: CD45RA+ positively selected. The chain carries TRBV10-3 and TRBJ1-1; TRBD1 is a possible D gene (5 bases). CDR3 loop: CAISEPGAGRGTEAFF. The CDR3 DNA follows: TGTGCCATCAGTGAGCCAGGTGCGGGGAGGGGCACTGAAGCTTTCTTT.